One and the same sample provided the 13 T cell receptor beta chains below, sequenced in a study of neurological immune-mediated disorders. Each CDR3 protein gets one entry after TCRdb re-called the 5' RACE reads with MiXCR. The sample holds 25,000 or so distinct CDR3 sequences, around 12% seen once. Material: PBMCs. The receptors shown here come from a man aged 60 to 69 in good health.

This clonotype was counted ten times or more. DNA for the CDR3: TGTGCCAGCAGGTCCGACAGACGAGGCCACAACATTCAGTACTTC. It specifies CASRSDRRGHNIQYF. The V gene is TRBV6-5, the J gene TRBJ2-4; TRBD1 is a possible D gene (5 bases). The V gene lost 6 bases and the J gene lost 7 bases, with 19 bases spanning the gap. Per germline, CDR1 MNHEY and CDR2 SVGAGI. The CDR3 runs 15 residues.

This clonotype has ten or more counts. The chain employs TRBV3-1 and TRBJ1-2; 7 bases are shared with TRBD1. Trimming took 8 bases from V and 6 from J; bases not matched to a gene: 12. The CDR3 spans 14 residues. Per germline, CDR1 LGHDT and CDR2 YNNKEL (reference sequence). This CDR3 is CASGEGAHLDGYTF. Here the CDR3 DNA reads TGTGCCAGCGGCGAGGGGGCGCACCTAGATGGCTACACCTTC.

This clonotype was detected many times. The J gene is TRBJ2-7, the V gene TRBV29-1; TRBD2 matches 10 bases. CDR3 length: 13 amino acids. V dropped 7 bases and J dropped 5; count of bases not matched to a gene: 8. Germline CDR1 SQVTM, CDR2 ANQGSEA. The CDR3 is CSAQEREGHEQYF. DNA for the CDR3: TGCAGCGCCCAAGAGCGGGAGGGCCACGAGCAGTACTTC.

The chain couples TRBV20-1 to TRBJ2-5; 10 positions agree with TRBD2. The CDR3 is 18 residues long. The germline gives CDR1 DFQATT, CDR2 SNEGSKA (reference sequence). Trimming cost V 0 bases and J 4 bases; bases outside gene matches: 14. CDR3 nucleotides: TGCAGTGCTAGAGATAGCCACCTCGCCCTAGCGGGAGCAGAGACCCAGTACTTC. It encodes CSARDSHLALAGAETQYF.

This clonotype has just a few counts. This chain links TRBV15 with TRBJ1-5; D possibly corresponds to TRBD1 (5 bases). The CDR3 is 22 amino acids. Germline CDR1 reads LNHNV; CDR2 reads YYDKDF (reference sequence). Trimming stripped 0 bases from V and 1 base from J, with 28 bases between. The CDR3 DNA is TGTGCCACCAGCAGAGATTTTTTTGAGGGTTGGAGGGGCCAGCTAAGCAATCAGCCCCAGCATTTT. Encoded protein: CATSRDFFEGWRGQLSNQPQHF.

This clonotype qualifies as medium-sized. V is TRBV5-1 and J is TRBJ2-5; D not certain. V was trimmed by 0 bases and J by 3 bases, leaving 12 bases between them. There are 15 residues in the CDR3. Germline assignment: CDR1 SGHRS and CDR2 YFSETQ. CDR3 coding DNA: TGCGCCAGCAGCTTGGCCTTATTGTCAGAAGAGACCCAGTACTTC. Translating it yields CASSLALLSEETQYF.

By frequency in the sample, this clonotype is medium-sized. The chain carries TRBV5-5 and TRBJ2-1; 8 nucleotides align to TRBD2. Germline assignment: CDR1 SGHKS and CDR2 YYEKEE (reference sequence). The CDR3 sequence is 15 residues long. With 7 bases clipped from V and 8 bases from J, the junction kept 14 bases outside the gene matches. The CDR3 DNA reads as TGTGCCAGCGTTCGGGGACTAGGGGGTATGGATGAGCAGTTCTTC. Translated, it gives CASVRGLGGMDEQFF.

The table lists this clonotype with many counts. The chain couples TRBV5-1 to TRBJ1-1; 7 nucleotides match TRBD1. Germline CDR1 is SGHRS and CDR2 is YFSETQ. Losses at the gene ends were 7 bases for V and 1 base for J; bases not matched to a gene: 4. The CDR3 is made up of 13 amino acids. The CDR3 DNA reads TGCGCCAGCCAGGGACAGACGAACACTGAAGCTTTCTTT. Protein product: CASQGQTNTEAFF. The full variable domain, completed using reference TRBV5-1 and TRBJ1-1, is KAGVTQTPRYLIKTRGQQVTLSCSPISGHRSVSWYQQTPGQGLQFLFEYFSETQRNKGNFPGRFSGRQFSNSRSEMNVSTLELGDSALYLCASQGQTNTEAFFGQGTRLTVV.

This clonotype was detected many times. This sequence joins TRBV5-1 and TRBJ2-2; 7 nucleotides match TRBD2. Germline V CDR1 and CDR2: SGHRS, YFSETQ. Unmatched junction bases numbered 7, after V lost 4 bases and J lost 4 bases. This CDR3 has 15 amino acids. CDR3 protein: CASSPTREGTGELFF. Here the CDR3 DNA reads TGCGCCAGCAGCCCGACGAGGGAGGGCACCGGGGAGCTGTTTTTT.

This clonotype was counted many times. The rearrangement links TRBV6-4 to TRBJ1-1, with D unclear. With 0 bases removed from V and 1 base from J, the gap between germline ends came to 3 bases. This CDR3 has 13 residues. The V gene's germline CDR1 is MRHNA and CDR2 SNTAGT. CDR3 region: CASSDSGNTEAFF. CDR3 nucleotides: TGTGCCAGCAGTGACTCTGGGAACACTGAAGCTTTCTTT.

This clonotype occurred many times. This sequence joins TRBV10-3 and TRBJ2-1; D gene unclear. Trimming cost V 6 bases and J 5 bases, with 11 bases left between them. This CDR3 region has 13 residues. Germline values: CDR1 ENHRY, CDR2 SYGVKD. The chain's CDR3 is CAISRRGDNEQFF. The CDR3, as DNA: TGTGCCATCAGCCGTCGAGGTGACAATGAGCAGTTCTTC.

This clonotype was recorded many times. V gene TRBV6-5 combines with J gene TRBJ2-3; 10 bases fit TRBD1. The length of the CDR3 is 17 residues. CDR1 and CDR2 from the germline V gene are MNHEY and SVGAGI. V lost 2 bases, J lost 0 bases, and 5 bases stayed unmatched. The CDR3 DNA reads TGTGCCAGCAGTTACCTCGGGACAGGGGCTAGCACAGATACGCAGTATTTT. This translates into CASSYLGTGASTDTQYF.

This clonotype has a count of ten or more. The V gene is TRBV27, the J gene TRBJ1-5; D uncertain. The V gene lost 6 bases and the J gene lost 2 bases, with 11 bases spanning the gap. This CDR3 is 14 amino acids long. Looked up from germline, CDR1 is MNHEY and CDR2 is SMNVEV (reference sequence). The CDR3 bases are TGTGCCAGCAGACTTTGGGGTGGCAATCAGCCCCAGCATTTT. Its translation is CASRLWGGNQPQHF.